Shown below are 9 T cell receptor beta chains from a single sample sequenced in a study of blood T cell repertoires in COVID-19. Sequencing used immunoSEQ multiplex PCR; TCRdb keeps in-frame clones, though not all of them. The table records a few hundred thousand clones, 75% to 90% of them present only once. The sample consisted of peripheral blood. These receptors were collected from a woman aged 30 to 39 with active or convalescent COVID-19.

V is TRBV6-2 or TRBV6-3 and J is TRBJ1-1, with 8 bases matching TRBD1. V shed 5 bases, J shed 5 bases, and the junction held 19 bases outside the gene matches. CDR3 length: 18 amino acids. Germline-derived CDR1 and CDR2 are MNHEY and SVGEGT. This chain's CDR3 is CASSDKPWTGKGSTEAFF. In nucleotides, the CDR3 is TGTGCCAGCAGTGATAAACCATGGACAGGGAAGGGCTCGACTGAAGCTTTCTTT.

This clone was observed a handful of times. The V call is TRBV11-2, the J call TRBJ1-6; unclear D gene. Trimming pared 2 bases from V and 9 bases from J, leaving 20 bases between. The CDR3 is made up of 17 amino acids. Germline CDR1 is SGHAT and CDR2 is FQNNGV. CDR3 bases: TGTGCCAGCAGCTTATGGGCTGATCTTGGTGGAACTTCACCCCTCCACTTT. Translated: CASSLWADLGGTSPLHF.

The chain combines TRBV7-2 with TRBJ1-4; unclear D gene. The germline CDR1 and CDR2 sequences are SGHTA and FQGNSA. CDR3 length: 14 residues. V shed 5 bases and J shed 8 bases, with 15 bases lying between them. Here the CDR3 DNA reads TGTGCCAGCAGCCCCGAGTGGGGAGGAGAAAAACTGTTTTTT. Protein sequence: CASSPEWGGEKLFF.

J is TRBJ1-5 and V is TRBV6-5; a weak D match, TRBD1 (6 bases). Germline V gene lookup returns CDR1 MNHEY and CDR2 SVGAGI. The CDR3 length is 14 residues. V lost 5 bases and J lost 3, with 11 bases in between. In DNA, the CDR3 is TGTGCCAGCAGTCCACAGGGTTACAATCAGCCCCAGCATTTT. The encoded protein is CASSPQGYNQPQHF.

CDR3 loop: CASSPTGSNYGYTF. CDR3 in DNA: TGTGCCAGCAGCCCCACAGGGTCTAACTATGGCTACACCTTC. This chain uses TRBV3-1 (or the pseudogene TRBV3-2) with TRBJ1-2; maybe TRBD1 (6 bases). Germline values: CDR1 LGHDT, CDR2 YNNKEL (reference sequence). The CDR3 runs to 14 residues. Trimming removed 4 bases at V and 0 bases at J, with 9 bases between.

This clone appeared a single time. Other nucleotide sequences from this sample produce the same CDR3. The V call is TRBV19, the J call TRBJ1-5, with 7 bases lining up with TRBD1. The germline CDR1 and CDR2 sequences are LNHDA and SQIVND (reference sequence). V shed 1 base and J 2 bases; nucleotides not matched to a gene: 2. CDR3 size: 15 residues. CDR3 region: CASSIGQGGNQPQHF. As DNA, the CDR3 is TGTGCCAGTAGTATAGGACAGGGAGGCAATCAGCCCCAGCATTTT.

This sequence joins TRBV6-6 and TRBJ1-5; no clear D. Trimming left V 7 bases short and J 7 bases short, with 14 bases between. CDR1 is MNHNY, CDR2 SVGAGI, per germline (reference sequence). This CDR3 is built from 13 residues. CDR3 bases: TGTGCCAGCACCACCTCGAGTGCGCAGCCCCAGCATTTT. The encoded protein is CASTTSSAQPQHF.

The chain employs TRBV9 and TRBJ1-6; TRBD1 agrees at 8 bases. The V and J ends lost 4 bases and 7 bases, in that order; junction bases with no gene match: 4. Germline-derived CDR1 and CDR2 are SGDLS and YYNGEE. The CDR3 spans 14 residues. CDR3 amino acids: CASSTGQVNSPLHF. The CDR3 region has the DNA TGTGCCAGCAGCACGGGACAGGTGAATTCACCCCTCCACTTT. Based on the CDR3 plus reference TRBV9 and TRBJ1-6, the full variable domain is DSGVTQTPKHLITATGQRVTLRCSPRSGDLSVYWYQQSLDQGLQFLIQYYNGEERAKGNILERFSAQQFPDLHSELNLSSLELGDSALYFCASSTGQVNSPLHFGNGTRLTVT.

The rearrangement joins TRBV3-1 (or the pseudogene TRBV3-2) to TRBJ2-5, with a possible D match to TRBD2 (6 bases). This CDR3 contains 16 residues. V was clipped by 3 bases and J by 5 bases, with 19 bases between them. Germline V gene lookup returns CDR1 LGHDT and CDR2 YNNKEL (reference sequence). CDR3 sequence reads: CASSHVSWRERETQYF. The CDR3 DNA reads as TGTGCCAGCAGCCACGTATCTTGGAGGGAAAGGGAGACCCAGTACTTC.